This entry lists 29 T cell receptor beta chains sequenced from one sample in a study of blood T cell repertoires in COVID-19. TCRdb's copy holds only in-frame clones and misses some; the assay was immunoSEQ multiplex PCR. The sample records 130,000 to 150,000 clones, 88% being singletons. Sequenced material: peripheral blood. These receptors were collected from a man between 65 and 80 years old with acute or convalescent COVID-19.

The chain is built from TRBV5-1 and TRBJ2-1; 7 bases fit TRBD1. Germline CDR1 reads SGHRS; CDR2 reads YFSETQ. CDR3 size: 16 residues. V shed 1 base, J shed 5 bases, and the junction held 9 bases outside the gene matches. The chain's CDR3 is CASSLQGVRGNNEQFF. The DNA for the CDR3 is TGCGCCAGCAGCTTGCAGGGGGTCCGGGGAAACAATGAGCAGTTCTTC.

This clone was counted a single time. The chain has TRBV7-9 and TRBJ1-5, with D possibly TRBD1 on 6 matching bases. Germline V gene lookup returns CDR1 SEHNR and CDR2 FQNEAQ (reference sequence). The CDR3 consists of 15 residues. The V and J ends lost 5 bases and 4 bases respectively, with 15 bases between them. The CDR3 sequence: CASSPGTLENQPQHF. CDR3 in DNA: TGTGCCAGCAGCCCGGGGACATTGGAAAATCAGCCCCAGCATTTT. The full variable domain, with the rest looked up from reference TRBV7-9 and TRBJ1-5, is DTGVSQNPRHKITKRGQNVTFRCDPISEHNRLYWYRQTLGQGPEFLTYFQNEAQLEKSRLLSDRFSAERPKGSFSTLEIQRTEQGDSAMYLCASSPGTLENQPQHFGDGTRLSIL.

The rearrangement uses TRBV19 and TRBJ1-2, with D unclear. Trimming left V 5 bases short and J 4 bases short, with 14 bases between. Germline V gives CDR1 LNHDA, CDR2 SQIVND (reference sequence). The CDR3 length is 14 residues. CDR3 amino acids: CASSGAFPAYGYTF. DNA for the CDR3: TGTGCCAGTAGTGGAGCGTTTCCTGCCTATGGCTACACCTTC.

J is TRBJ2-1 and V is TRBV7-3, with 14 bases fitting TRBD2. Trimming removed 3 bases from V and 9 bases from J; junction bases left unmatched: 13. In germline, CDR1 is SGHTA, CDR2 FQGTGA. CDR3 length equals 18 residues. CDR3 amino acids: CASSFGPAGTSGRGEQFF. The CDR3 DNA is TGTGCCAGCAGCTTTGGGCCTGCCGGGACTAGCGGGAGAGGTGAGCAGTTCTTC.

The chain joins TRBV27 to TRBJ2-7; no definite D call. Trimming shortened V by 5 bases and J by 4 bases, and 12 bases separated the two germline ends. Germline V gene sequence: CDR1 MNHEY, CDR2 SMNVEV (reference sequence). The CDR3 is 13 residues long. As DNA, the CDR3 is TGTGCCAGCAGTCCCGGCGGCTTTTACGAGCAGTACTTC. The encoded protein is CASSPGGFYEQYF.

The V call is TRBV3-1 (or the pseudogene TRBV3-2), the J call TRBJ2-7; 8 nucleotides align to TRBD1. This CDR3 region has 12 residues. Germline assignment: CDR1 LGHDT and CDR2 YNNKEL (reference sequence). Germline trimming cut 5 bases from V and 5 bases from J; bases unmatched to any gene: 2. Here the CDR3 reads CASSLDRDEQYF. In nucleotides, the CDR3 is TGTGCCAGCAGCTTGGACAGGGACGAGCAGTACTTC.

V and J are TRBV7-2 and TRBJ2-2, with D possibly being TRBD2 (5 bases). The CDR3 contains 14 residues. V lost 0 bases, J lost 3 bases, and 5 bases lay in between. The germline V gene encodes CDR1 SGHTA and CDR2 FQGNSA. The CDR3 loop reads CASSLAGDTGELFF. CDR3 coding DNA: TGTGCCAGCAGCTTAGCCGGGGACACCGGGGAGCTGTTTTTT.

The J gene is TRBJ1-1, the V gene TRBV21-1; TRBD1 is taken as the D call from the table, unchecked against the DNA. TRBV21-1 is shown as a pseudogene. This CDR3 is built from 13 residues. The CDR3 coding sequence is TGTGCCAGCAGCAAAGTACAGGGCTTTGAAGCTTTCTTT. Protein: CASSKVQGFEAFF.

V and J are TRBV7-2 and TRBJ1-1; TRBD1 matches at 7 bases. Trimming took 10 bases from V and 7 from J; bases not matched to a gene: 12. The CDR3 sequence is 13 residues long. Germline V gene sequence: CDR1 SGHTA, CDR2 FQGNSA. CDR3 loop: CATLRRGHGEAFF. The CDR3 nucleotides read TGTGCCACCCTGAGGAGGGGGCATGGTGAAGCTTTCTTT.

The rearrangement joins TRBV5-1 to TRBJ2-5; TRBD2 agrees at 9 bases. V gave up 0 bases and J gave up 4 bases; unmatched junction bases: 10. Germline values: CDR1 SGHRS, CDR2 YFSETQ. This CDR3 is built from 17 residues. Here the CDR3 reads CASSLDVSGRLGETQYF. The CDR3 DNA sequence: TGCGCCAGCAGCTTGGATGTTAGCGGGAGATTGGGAGAGACCCAGTACTTC.

The chain uses TRBV20-1 and TRBJ2-1; D perhaps matches TRBD2 (5 bases). The CDR3 totals 11 residues. The V end was cut by 2 bases, the J end by 10 bases, with 9 bases between. Germline values: CDR1 DFQATT, CDR2 SNEGSKA (reference sequence). CDR3 in DNA: TGCAGTGCTAGACTAGCCAAGGAGCAGTTCTTC. Translated: CSARLAKEQFF.

The CDR3 coding sequence is TGTGCCAGCAGCCGGACTAGCGGAAGCTCCTACGAGCAGTACTTC. Residues: CASSRTSGSSYEQYF. The J gene is TRBJ2-7, the V gene TRBV9; TRBD2 agrees at 10 bases. V was pared by 4 bases and J by 0 bases, with 4 bases of the junction left unmatched. Germline CDR1 SGDLS, CDR2 YYNGEE. The CDR3 is 15 residues long.

V gene TRBV27 combines with J gene TRBJ1-2; possible D gene TRBD1, 6 bases. In germline, CDR1 is MNHEY, CDR2 SMNVEV (reference sequence). The CDR3 is 14 amino acids. Between the trimmed V and J ends, which lost 0 bases and 8 bases, there was a span of 13 bases. CDR3 DNA: TGTGCCAGCAGTTTATCGCCGGGGGGCGGGGGCTACACCTTC. It yields the protein CASSLSPGGGGYTF.

The chain links TRBV7-9 to TRBJ1-1, with 7 positions matching TRBD1. The CDR3 is 13 amino acids. Germline V gene data show CDR1 as SEHNR and CDR2 as FQNEAQ (reference sequence). J gave up 3 bases and V 3 bases, and 1 base lay outside the gene matches. The CDR3 DNA reads as TGTGCCAGCAGCTTTGACAGGGACACTGAAGCTTTCTTT. Its translation: CASSFDRDTEAFF. The complete variable domain, with remaining parts taken from reference TRBV7-9 and TRBJ1-1, reads DTGVSQNPRHKITKRGQNVTFRCDPISEHNRLYWYRQTLGQGPEFLTYFQNEAQLEKSRLLSDRFSAERPKGSFSTLEIQRTEQGDSAMYLCASSFDRDTEAFFGQGTRLTVV.

V and J are TRBV27 and TRBJ2-1; 11 bases are a match to TRBD2. CDR3 size: 15 residues. The ends lost 4 bases at V and 5 bases at J; junction bases unmatched: 4. CDR1 and CDR2 (germline): MNHEY, SMNVEV (reference sequence). CDR3 DNA: TGTGCCAGCAGTTCGACTAGCGGGGCCAACAATGAGCAGTTCTTC. This codes for CASSSTSGANNEQFF.

The gene calls are TRBV3-1 (or the pseudogene TRBV3-2) and TRBJ2-1; 9 bases agree with TRBD2. The V and J ends lost 1 base and 5 bases, in that order; junction bases with no gene match: 3. There are 15 residues in the CDR3. Germline CDR1 reads LGHDT; CDR2 reads YNNKEL (reference sequence). This CDR3 reads CASSQASGIHNEQFF. CDR3 sequence (DNA): TGTGCCAGCAGCCAAGCTAGCGGGATCCACAATGAGCAGTTCTTC.

V and J are TRBV28 and TRBJ2-7; a weak D match, TRBD2 (5 bases). With 6 bases removed from V and 2 bases from J, the gap between germline ends came to 20 bases. Germline CDR1 and CDR2: MDHEN and SYDVKM. The CDR3 extends over 16 amino acids. The CDR3 nucleotides read TGTGCCAGCAGCTCTCCGACCTGGATAGCGCCCTACGAGCAGTACTTC. This translates into CASSSPTWIAPYEQYF.

The V call is TRBV12-3 or TRBV12-4, the J call TRBJ2-3, with 9 nucleotides matching TRBD1. This CDR3 is built from 13 residues. Trimming removed 9 bases from V and 4 bases from J; junction bases left unmatched: 5. The CDR3 DNA is TGTGCCAGTTCGACAGGGGGTTCAGATACGCAGTATTTT. It codes for CASSTGGSDTQYF.

This clone has just one count. This rearrangement joins TRBV6-5 to TRBJ1-2; TRBD1 is a possible D gene (6 bases). The CDR3 runs 15 residues. Germline CDR1 is MNHEY and CDR2 is SVGAGI. Trimming shortened V by 2 bases and J by 8 bases, and 18 bases separated the two germline ends. The CDR3 DNA is TGTGCCAGCAGTTACCCGGGGAGGGGGATCTGGGGCTACACCTTC. It is translated as CASSYPGRGIWGYTF.

To note about this clone: A read error may account for a junction end that differs from germline. The chain carries TRBV2 and TRBJ1-2, with a possible D match to TRBD1 (5 bases). The germline CDR1 and CDR2 sequences are SNHLY and FYNNEI. The CDR3 runs 11 residues. In DNA, the CDR3 is TGTCCCAGCGGGCAGGGAGGCGGCTACACCTTC. It yields the protein CPSGQGGGYTF. Full variable domain (rest looked up from reference TRBV2 and TRBJ1-2): EPEVTQTPSHQVTQMGQEVILRCVPISNHLYFYWYRQILGQKVEFLVSFYNNEISEKSEIFDDQFSVERPDGSNFTLKIRSTKLEDSAMYFCPSGQGGGYTFGSGTRLTVV.

The chain combines TRBV6-5 with TRBJ2-2, with D possibly TRBD2 on 5 matching bases. This CDR3 region has 13 residues. Looked up from germline, CDR1 is MNHEY and CDR2 is SVGAGI. Trimming left V 5 bases short and J 6 bases short, with 10 bases between. In DNA form, the CDR3 reads TGTGCCAGCAGTCTCGTGAGGGCCGGGGAGCTGTTTTTT. This encodes CASSLVRAGELFF.

This chain connects TRBV3-1 (or the pseudogene TRBV3-2) to TRBJ2-7, with TRBD2 matching 8 bases. V was pared by 5 bases and J by 5 bases, with 8 bases of the junction left unmatched. Looked up from germline, CDR1 is LGHDT and CDR2 is YNNKEL (reference sequence). The CDR3 loop spans 14 amino acids. In nucleotides, the CDR3 is TGTGCCAGCAGCACCCGCAGCGGGAGAAACGAGCAGTACTTC. This gives the protein CASSTRSGRNEQYF.

This clone turned up a few times. This chain joins TRBV2 and TRBJ1-1; D is undetermined. The CDR3 consists of 14 residues. Germline loops: CDR1 SNHLY, CDR2 FYNNEI. V gave up 4 bases and J gave up 2 bases, with 11 bases separating them. The CDR3 is CASSVLAGNTEAFF. CDR3 bases: TGTGCCAGCAGTGTGTTAGCGGGTAACACTGAAGCTTTCTTT.

CDR3 bases: TGTGCCAGCAGCCGGATAGGGGTGAACACTGAAGCTTTCTTT. Its protein product is CASSRIGVNTEAFF. The chain is built from TRBV5-6 and TRBJ1-1; TRBD1 is a possible D gene (5 bases). The CDR3 length is 14 residues. With 4 bases removed from V and 0 bases from J, the gap between germline ends came to 10 bases. CDR1 is SGHDT and CDR2 is YYEEEE in the germline V gene.

V usage is TRBV28 and J usage is TRBJ2-7, with 10 nucleotides matching TRBD2. The CDR3 runs to 17 residues. From germline, CDR1 is MDHEN and CDR2 SYDVKM. With 3 bases clipped from V and 5 bases from J, the junction kept 13 bases outside the gene matches. The CDR3 bases are TGTGCCAGCAGTTTTTCTAGCGGGAGCCCCTATGTTCACGAGCAGTACTTC. Translated, it gives CASSFSSGSPYVHEQYF.

The V and J genes are TRBV2 and TRBJ2-2; TRBD1 agrees at 9 bases. CDR1 is SNHLY and CDR2 is FYNNEI in the germline V gene. After removal of 5 bases from V and 5 bases from J, the junction contained 3 bases not matched to a gene. The CDR3 totals 14 residues. The CDR3 spells CASSWTGDTGELFF. The CDR3 nucleotides are TGTGCCAGCAGTTGGACAGGGGATACCGGGGAGCTGTTTTTT. Full variable domain (rest looked up from reference TRBV2 and TRBJ2-2): EPEVTQTPSHQVTQMGQEVILRCVPISNHLYFYWYRQILGQKVEFLVSFYNNEISEKSEIFDDQFSVERPDGSNFTLKIRSTKLEDSAMYFCASSWTGDTGELFFGEGSRLTVL.

The chain has TRBV6-4 and TRBJ2-5; 7 bases agree with TRBD2. J gave up 2 bases and V 2 bases, and 8 bases lay outside the gene matches. The CDR3 has 16 residues. Germline loops: CDR1 MRHNA, CDR2 SNTAGT. The CDR3 loop is CASSDPRDYLQETQYF. Written as DNA, the CDR3 is TGTGCCAGCAGTGACCCAAGGGACTATCTACAAGAGACCCAGTACTTC.

The gene calls are TRBV3-1 (or the pseudogene TRBV3-2) and TRBJ1-1; TRBD1 is a possible D gene (6 bases). CDR1 and CDR2 (germline): LGHDT, YNNKEL (reference sequence). Trimming took 4 bases from V and 0 from J, leaving 12 bases between them. The CDR3 consists of 15 residues. The CDR3 region is CASSPAQGMNTEAFF. As DNA, the CDR3 is TGTGCCAGCAGCCCCGCCCAGGGGATGAACACTGAAGCTTTCTTT.

V is TRBV10-2 and J is TRBJ2-1; D is perhaps TRBD2 (5 bases). This CDR3 is 12 amino acids long. The V gene's germline CDR1 is WSHSY and CDR2 SAAADI. The V and J ends lost 7 bases and 9 bases respectively, with 13 bases between them. CDR3 protein: CASKWAEGEQFF. CDR3 nucleotides: TGCGCCAGCAAGTGGGCAGAGGGTGAGCAGTTCTTC.